Below are 21 T cell receptor beta chains sequenced from a single sample in a study of blood T cell repertoires in COVID-19 (dated by TCRdb to between 2020 and 2021). Library method: the immunoSEQ multiplex PCR assay. Not all clones reach the TCRdb copy of this immuneACCESS table, which keeps in-frame sequences only. Checked studies attribute under half of the gap to unresolved V genes and leave the rest unexplained. The sample table holds about 64,000 clones, of which around nine tenths were seen once. The ten largest clones take up 3% to 4.5% of the sample. Sequencing input: peripheral blood. These TCRs come from an older man with acute or convalescent COVID-19.

This chain connects TRBV5-3 to TRBJ2-7; D is possibly TRBD1 (6 bases). TRBV5-3 is an open reading frame whose function is uncertain. There are 15 residues in the CDR3. V dropped 0 bases and J dropped 2 bases, with 12 bases sitting between them. Written as DNA, the CDR3 is TGTGCCAGAAGCTTGGGCGGACAGTCCACCTACGAGCAGTACTTC. Its translation: CARSLGGQSTYEQYF.

The count of this clone is one. V gene TRBV20-1 combines with J gene TRBJ1-4; no clear D gene. There are 11 residues in the CDR3. CDR1 and CDR2 (germline): DFQATT, SNEGSKA (reference sequence). V was trimmed by 6 bases and J by 0 bases, leaving 2 bases between them. The CDR3 DNA is TGCAGTGCCGCAACTAATGAAAAACTGTTTTTT. Amino acid sequence: CSAATNEKLFF.

The rearrangement links TRBV19 to TRBJ1-2; 12 bases are a match to TRBD1. The CDR3 contains 17 residues. The trim removed 7 bases at V and 2 bases at J, leaving 11 bases unmatched. Germline V lookup: CDR1 LNHDA, CDR2 SQIVND (reference sequence). The DNA of the CDR3 is TGTGCCAGTACTCCTTGGGACAGGGGGCTGCGCAACTATGGCTACACCTTC. Translating it yields CASTPWDRGLRNYGYTF.

The V call is TRBV19, the J call TRBJ1-5, with 12 bases matching TRBD1. V lost 7 bases and J lost 7; bases outside the gene matches: 8. The CDR3 totals 15 residues. Germline V gene lookup returns CDR1 LNHDA and CDR2 SQIVND (reference sequence). The CDR3 sequence: CASTRDRGLQQPQHF. In nucleotides, the CDR3 is TGTGCCAGTACCAGGGACAGGGGGCTACAACAGCCCCAGCATTTT.

This chain uses TRBV6-2 or TRBV6-3 with TRBJ2-1; D is unclear. The length of the CDR3 is 13 residues. Deletions cut 0 bases from V and 3 bases from J, with 3 bases between. Germline lookup yields CDR1 MNHEY and CDR2 SVGEGT. The chain's CDR3 is CASSYSSYNEQFF. CDR3 nucleotide sequence: TGTGCCAGCAGTTACTCTAGCTACAATGAGCAGTTCTTC.

The chain couples TRBV19 to TRBJ1-1; D is unresolved. This CDR3 is 13 amino acids long. Germline CDR1 and CDR2: LNHDA and SQIVND (reference sequence). Between the trimmed V and J ends, which lost 7 bases and 5 bases, there was a span of 14 bases. The CDR3 region has the DNA TGTGCCAGTACACCCAGAGGATTAACTGAAGCTTTCTTT. Translating gives CASTPRGLTEAFF.

The V and J genes are TRBV30 and TRBJ2-6, with 10 bases identical to TRBD2. Per germline, CDR1 GTSNPN and CDR2 SVGIG (reference sequence). The CDR3 has 17 amino acids. The V and J ends lost 3 bases and 0 bases, in that order; junction bases with no gene match: 5. CDR3 region: CAWRSGGAPSGANVLTF. The DNA of the CDR3 is TGTGCCTGGAGGAGCGGGGGGGCTCCCTCTGGGGCCAACGTCCTGACTTTC.

The rearrangement uses TRBV9 and TRBJ1-2; D gene unclear. The length of the CDR3 is 9 residues. V was shortened by 8 bases and J by 7 bases, with 6 bases between the two germline ends. The V gene's germline CDR1 is SGDLS and CDR2 YYNGEE. This CDR3 is CAREFGYTF. For the CDR3, the DNA is TGTGCCAGAGAGTTTGGCTACACCTTC. Together with reference TRBV9 and TRBJ1-2, the CDR3 gives the full variable domain: DSGVTQTPKHLITATGQRVTLRCSPRSGDLSVYWYQQSLDQGLQFLIQYYNGEERAKGNILERFSAQQFPDLHSELNLSSLELGDSALYFCAREFGYTFGSGTRLTVV.

This clone was seen once. The chain links TRBV7-9 to TRBJ2-1; D is perhaps TRBD2 (5 bases). The V gene's germline CDR1 is SEHNR and CDR2 FQNEAQ (reference sequence). The V and J ends lost 1 base and 5 bases respectively, with 18 bases between them. The CDR3 is made up of 17 amino acids. In DNA, the CDR3 is TGTGCCAGCAGCTTAGATTGGGGAGTTAATCGCAACAATGAGCAGTTCTTC. Translation gives CASSLDWGVNRNNEQFF.

The CDR3 spells CASSPPDRGDETQYF. The CDR3 DNA follows: TGTGCCAGCAGCCCTCCGGACAGGGGCGACGAGACCCAGTACTTC. The chain combines TRBV11-2 with TRBJ2-5; 9 nucleotides align to TRBD1. J was trimmed by 5 bases and V by 5 bases; bases with no gene match: 9. The CDR3 is made up of 15 amino acids. The germline V gene encodes CDR1 SGHAT and CDR2 FQNNGV.

The chain links TRBV1 to TRBJ1-2. TRBV1 is a pseudogene segment. This CDR3 contains 20 residues. The CDR3 protein is CTSSQGPRGWEQNTNYGYTF. CDR3 nucleotides: TGCACCAGCAGCCAAGGCCCACGGGGGTGGGAACAAAACACTAACTATGGCTACACCTTC.

The V and J genes are TRBV27 and TRBJ2-1; D might be TRBD1 (7 bases). From germline, CDR1 is MNHEY and CDR2 SMNVEV (reference sequence). CDR3 length equals 15 residues. V gave up 5 bases and J gave up 9 bases, with 20 bases separating them. The CDR3 is CASSLRQGGLGEQFF. In nucleotides, the CDR3 is TGTGCCAGCAGTCTCCGACAGGGAGGTCTAGGTGAGCAGTTCTTC.

The rearrangement uses TRBV24-1 and TRBJ2-3; 15 positions agree with TRBD2. Germline V gene data show CDR1 as KGHDR and CDR2 as SFDVKD. V lost 3 bases to trimming and J lost 0 bases; unmatched junction nucleotides: 9. This CDR3 has 20 residues. CDR3 nucleotides: TGTGCCACCAGTGATGGGGGACTAGCGGGGGGACTGGCTAGCACAGATACGCAGTATTTT. The encoded protein is CATSDGGLAGGLASTDTQYF.

V gene TRBV28 combines with J gene TRBJ2-5; D gene uncertain. Trimming took off 2 bases at V and 1 base at J, with 5 bases between the two ends. The V gene's germline CDR1 is MDHEN and CDR2 SYDVKM. The CDR3 runs to 13 residues. This CDR3 reads CASSLGFQETQYF. The CDR3 DNA is TGTGCCAGCAGTTTAGGCTTCCAAGAGACCCAGTACTTC.

This rearrangement joins TRBV11-1 to TRBJ1-3; the D gene is possibly TRBD1 (5 bases). CDR3 length: 16 residues. V was pared by 4 bases and J by 1 base, with 14 bases between. CDR1 and CDR2 (germline): SGHAT, FQDESV (reference sequence). The CDR3, as DNA: TGTGCCAGCAGCTCTCTCAGGGTAACTTCTGGAAACACCATATATTTT. Encoded protein: CASSSLRVTSGNTIYF.

V usage is TRBV11-2 and J usage is TRBJ1-6, with 9 bases that match TRBD1. The junction had 6 bases not matched to a gene; V was cut back by 3 bases and J by 9 bases. The CDR3 sequence is 15 residues long. Germline loops: CDR1 SGHAT, CDR2 FQNNGV. The CDR3 DNA reads TGTGCCAGCAGCTTGGAGACAGGGGGACCTTCACCCCTCCACTTT. Translated: CASSLETGGPSPLHF.

This chain links TRBV7-9 with TRBJ2-7; the D gene is possibly TRBD2 (6 bases). V was pared by 5 bases and J by 4 bases, with 15 bases between. The CDR3 contains 14 residues. The germline V gene has CDR1 SEHNR and CDR2 FQNEAQ (reference sequence). The CDR3 sequence is CASSRGGAGYEQYF. DNA for the CDR3: TGTGCCAGCAGCCGCGGAGGGGCCGGTTACGAGCAGTACTTC.

This clone appeared once. The chain carries TRBV30 and TRBJ1-1; perhaps TRBD1 as D (5 bases). The CDR3 totals 15 residues. Germline V gene lookup returns CDR1 GTSNPN and CDR2 SVGIG (reference sequence). Trimming took 5 bases from V and 6 from J, leaving 22 bases between them. The CDR3 is CAWAPLGEGSAEAFF. CDR3 nucleotide sequence: TGTGCCTGGGCCCCGTTAGGGGAGGGATCCGCTGAAGCTTTCTTT. The full variable domain, in which reference TRBV30 and TRBJ1-1 provide the parts outside the CDR3, is SQTIHQWPATLVQPVGSPLSLECTVEGTSNPNLYWYRQAAGRGLQLLFYSVGIGQISSEVPQNLSASRPQDRQFILSSKKLLLSDSGFYLCAWAPLGEGSAEAFFGQGTRLTVV.

The chain carries TRBV5-6 and TRBJ2-1; TRBD2 aligns across 9 bases. The CDR3 loop spans 15 amino acids. Germline values: CDR1 SGHDT, CDR2 YYEEEE. V lost 2 bases to trimming and J lost 6 bases; unmatched junction nucleotides: 6. The DNA of the CDR3 is TGTGCCAGCAGCTTTCGCCTAGCGGGGTTCAATGAGCAGTTCTTC. Protein sequence: CASSFRLAGFNEQFF.

This rearrangement joins TRBV7-9 to TRBJ1-5; D is possibly TRBD1 (5 bases). V dropped 2 bases and J dropped 1 base, with 9 bases sitting between them. There are 15 residues in the CDR3. The germline gives CDR1 SEHNR, CDR2 FQNEAQ (reference sequence). This CDR3 reads CASSLSGGSNQPQHF. The DNA for the CDR3 is TGTGCCAGCAGCTTATCGGGGGGAAGCAATCAGCCCCAGCATTTT.

In its sample, this clone was seen a few times. V and J are TRBV28 and TRBJ1-3; D might be TRBD1 (6 bases). This CDR3 is 15 amino acids long. V lost 4 bases to trimming and J lost 0 bases, with 10 bases between them. Germline-derived CDR1 and CDR2 are MDHEN and SYDVKM. The CDR3 nucleotides read TGTGCCAGCAGTTCACAGGGAAACTCTGGAAACACCATATATTTT. Protein product: CASSSQGNSGNTIYF.